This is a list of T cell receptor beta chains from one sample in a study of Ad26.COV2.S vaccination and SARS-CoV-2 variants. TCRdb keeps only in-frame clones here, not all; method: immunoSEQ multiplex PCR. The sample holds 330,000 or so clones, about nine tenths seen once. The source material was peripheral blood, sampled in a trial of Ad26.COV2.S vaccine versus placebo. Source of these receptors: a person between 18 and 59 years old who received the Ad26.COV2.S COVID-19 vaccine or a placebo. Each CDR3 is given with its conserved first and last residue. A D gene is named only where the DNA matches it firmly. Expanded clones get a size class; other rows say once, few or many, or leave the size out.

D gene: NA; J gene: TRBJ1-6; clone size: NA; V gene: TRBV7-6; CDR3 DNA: TGTGCCAGCAGCTTAGCGGGGGGGACCAGCTCACCCCTCCACTTT; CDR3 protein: CASSLAGGTSSPLHF
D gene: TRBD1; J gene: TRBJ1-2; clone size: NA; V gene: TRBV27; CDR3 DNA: TGTGCCAGCAGTTTATTTAGATTCGGACAGGGAAGTTATGGCTACACCTTC; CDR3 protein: CASSLFRFGQGSYGYTF
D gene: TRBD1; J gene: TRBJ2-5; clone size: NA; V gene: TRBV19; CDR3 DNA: TGTGCCAGTAGTCTGACAGGGATGGAGACCCAGTACTTC; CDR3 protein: CASSLTGMETQYF
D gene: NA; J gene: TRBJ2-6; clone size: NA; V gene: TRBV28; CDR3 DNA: TGTGCCAGCCTGAGTCCCCGCTCTGGGGCCAACGTCCTGACTTTC; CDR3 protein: CASLSPRSGANVLTF
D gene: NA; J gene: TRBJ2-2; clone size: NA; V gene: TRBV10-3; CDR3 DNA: TGTGCCATCAGTGACCCGGCGGGTCGGGGCACCGGGGAGCTGTTTTTT; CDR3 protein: CAISDPAGRGTGELFF
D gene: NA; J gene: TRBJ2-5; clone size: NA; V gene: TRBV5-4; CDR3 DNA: TGTGCCAGCGCCCCCGAAGACAGATCGTCTTGCACCGAAGAGACCCAGTACTTC; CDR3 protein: CASAPEDRSSCTEETQYF
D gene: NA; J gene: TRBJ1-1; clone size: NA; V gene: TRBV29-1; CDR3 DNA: TGCAGCGCAACCAGGACAGTCATGAACACTGAAGCTTTCTTT; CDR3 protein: CSATRTVMNTEAFF
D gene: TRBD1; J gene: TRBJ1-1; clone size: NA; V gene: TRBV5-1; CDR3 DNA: TGCGCCAGCAGCTTCCACACAGGGGTTGCTGAAGCTTTCTTT; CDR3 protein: CASSFHTGVAEAFF
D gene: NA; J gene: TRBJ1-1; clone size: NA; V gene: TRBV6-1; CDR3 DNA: TGTGCCAGCAGTGAAAATTCCGGTACCACTGAAGCTTTCTTT; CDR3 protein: CASSENSGTTEAFF
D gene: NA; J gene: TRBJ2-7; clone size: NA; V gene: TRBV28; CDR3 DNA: TGTGCCAGCAGTTTAGCCGAGCAGTACTTC; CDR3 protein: CASSLAEQYF
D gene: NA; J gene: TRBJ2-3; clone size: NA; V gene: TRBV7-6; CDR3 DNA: TGTGCCAGCAGCCATAGGTATAGGAGACAGACCACAGATACGCAGTATTTT; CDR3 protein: CASSHRYRRQTTDTQYF
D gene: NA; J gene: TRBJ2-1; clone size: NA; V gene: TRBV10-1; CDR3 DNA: TGCGCCAGCAGTGGAGACGTATACAATGAGCAGTTCTTC; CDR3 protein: CASSGDVYNEQFF
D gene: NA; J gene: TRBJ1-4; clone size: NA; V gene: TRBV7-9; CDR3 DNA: TGTGCCAGCAGCTTAGTGGGGACAAGCCGTGAAAAACTGTTTTTT; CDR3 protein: CASSLVGTSREKLFF
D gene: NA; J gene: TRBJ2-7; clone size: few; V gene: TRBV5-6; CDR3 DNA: TGTGCCAGCAGCTTGGCGGCAGGTCTCTACGAGCAGTACTTC; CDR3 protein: CASSLAAGLYEQYF
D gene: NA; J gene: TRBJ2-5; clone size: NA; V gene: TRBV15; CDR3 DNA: TGTGCCACCAGCCCTCGGAGGGATGGGGAGACCCAGTACTTC; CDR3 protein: CATSPRRDGETQYF
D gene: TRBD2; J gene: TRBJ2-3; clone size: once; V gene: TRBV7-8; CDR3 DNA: TGTGCCAGCAGCTTAGCGGGGGGACTAGGAGCAGATACGCAGTATTTT; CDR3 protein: CASSLAGGLGADTQYF
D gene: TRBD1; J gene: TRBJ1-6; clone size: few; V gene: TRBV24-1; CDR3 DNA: TGTGCCACCAGTGACCCTGACAGGGCTTGCGGTTCACCCCTCCACTTT; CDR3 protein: CATSDPDRACGSPLHF
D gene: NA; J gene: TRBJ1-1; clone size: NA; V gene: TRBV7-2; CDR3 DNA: TGTGCCAGCAGCCCCGGGGAAGGGAACACTGAAGCTTTCTTT; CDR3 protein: CASSPGEGNTEAFF
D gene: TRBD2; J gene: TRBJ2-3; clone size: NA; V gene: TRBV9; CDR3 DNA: TGTGCCAGCAGCGTGACTAGCGGGGACACAGATACGCAGTATTTT; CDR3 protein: CASSVTSGDTDTQYF
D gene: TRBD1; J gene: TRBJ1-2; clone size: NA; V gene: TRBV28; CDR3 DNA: TGTGCCAGCAGACGAGACAGGGTTAGCTATGGCTACACCTTC; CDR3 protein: CASRRDRVSYGYTF
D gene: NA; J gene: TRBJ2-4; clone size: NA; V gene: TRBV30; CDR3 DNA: TGTGCCTGGAGTAAGCTAGCCAAAAACATTCAGTACTTC; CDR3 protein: CAWSKLAKNIQYF
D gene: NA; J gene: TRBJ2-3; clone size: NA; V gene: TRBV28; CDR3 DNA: TGTGCCAGCAGAGGCAGCCGGGACCTTAGCACAGATACGCAGTATTTT; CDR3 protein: CASRGSRDLSTDTQYF
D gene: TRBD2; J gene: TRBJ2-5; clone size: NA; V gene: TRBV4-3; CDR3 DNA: TGCGCCAGCAGCCAAGCTTTAAGCGGGGCGTACCAAGAGACCCAGTACTTC; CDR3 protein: CASSQALSGAYQETQYF
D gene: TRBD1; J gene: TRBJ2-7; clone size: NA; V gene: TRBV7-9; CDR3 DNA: TGTGCCAGCAGCCGAGGGACAGTCCCCTCGTACGAGCAGTACTTC; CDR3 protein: CASSRGTVPSYEQYF
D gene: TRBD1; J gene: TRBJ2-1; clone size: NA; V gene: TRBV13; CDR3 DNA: TGTGCCAGCAGCCAGGGACAGGGTTATAGTGAGCAGTTCTTC; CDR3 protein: CASSQGQGYSEQFF
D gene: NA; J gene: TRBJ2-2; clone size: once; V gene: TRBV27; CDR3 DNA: TGTGCCAGCAGTCCGTATAGCGGTAACACCGGGGAGCTGTTTTTT; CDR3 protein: CASSPYSGNTGELFF
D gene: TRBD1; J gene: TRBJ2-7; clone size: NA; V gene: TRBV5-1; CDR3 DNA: TGCGCCAGCAGCATAGGGACAGGCTACGAGCAGTACTTC; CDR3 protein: CASSIGTGYEQYF
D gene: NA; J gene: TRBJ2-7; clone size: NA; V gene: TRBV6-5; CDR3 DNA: TGTGCCAGCAGCACCGAGAGGGGGGGGTTATACGAGCAGTACTTC; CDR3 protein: CASSTERGGLYEQYF
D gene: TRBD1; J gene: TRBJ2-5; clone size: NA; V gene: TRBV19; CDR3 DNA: TGTGCCAGTAGTACCTCCGGGACAGCTAAACAAGAGACCCAGTACTTC; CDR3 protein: CASSTSGTAKQETQYF
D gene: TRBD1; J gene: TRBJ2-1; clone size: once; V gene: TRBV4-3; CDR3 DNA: TGCGCCAGCAGCCAATCCTGGACAGGGGGATATGAGCAGTTCTTC; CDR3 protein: CASSQSWTGGYEQFF
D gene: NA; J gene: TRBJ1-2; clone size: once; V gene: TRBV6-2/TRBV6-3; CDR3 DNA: TGTGCCAGCAGTTACCCTGACGACTATGGCTACACCTTC; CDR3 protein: CASSYPDDYGYTF
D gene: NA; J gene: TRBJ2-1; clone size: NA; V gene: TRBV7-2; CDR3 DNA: TGTGCCAGCAGCTCCGCCCTCGGGAGCTCCTACAATGAGCAGTTCTTC; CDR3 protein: CASSSALGSSYNEQFF
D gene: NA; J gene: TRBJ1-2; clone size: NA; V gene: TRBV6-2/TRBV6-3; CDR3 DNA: TGTGCCAGCAGTTACCTCTTTGACAGGAGCCACTATGGCTACACCTTC; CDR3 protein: CASSYLFDRSHYGYTF
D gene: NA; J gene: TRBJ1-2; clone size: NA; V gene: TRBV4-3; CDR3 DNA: TGCGCCAGCAGCCAAGGGGATGGCAGCTACACCTTC; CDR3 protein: CASSQGDGSYTF
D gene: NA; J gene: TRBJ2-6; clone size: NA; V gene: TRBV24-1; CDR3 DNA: TGTGCCACCAGTGACGGATTCAACGTCCTGACTTTC; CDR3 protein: CATSDGFNVLTF
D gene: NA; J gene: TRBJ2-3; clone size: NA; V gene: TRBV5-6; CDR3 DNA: TGTGCCAGCAGCTTGATGGCGGCGGGTGAATCCACAGATACGCAGTATTTT; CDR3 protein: CASSLMAAGESTDTQYF
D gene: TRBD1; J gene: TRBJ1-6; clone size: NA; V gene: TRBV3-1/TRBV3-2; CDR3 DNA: TGTGCCAGCAGCCCAGTCCTGACAGGGGCCTCACCCCTCCACTTT; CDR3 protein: CASSPVLTGASPLHF
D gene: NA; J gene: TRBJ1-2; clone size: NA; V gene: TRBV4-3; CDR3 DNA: TGCGCCAGCAGCCAAGAAGAGTCCGGCGGAAGGGGGGCCTATGGCTACACCTTC; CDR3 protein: CASSQEESGGRGAYGYTF
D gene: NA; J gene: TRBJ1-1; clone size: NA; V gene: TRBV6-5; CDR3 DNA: TGTGCCAGCAGTTACGCGACTGAAGCTTTCTTT; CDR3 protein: CASSYATEAFF
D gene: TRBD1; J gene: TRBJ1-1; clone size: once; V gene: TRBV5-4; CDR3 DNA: TGTGCCAGCAGCTTGACAGGGGACCTGAACACTGAAGCTTTCTTT; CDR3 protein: CASSLTGDLNTEAFF
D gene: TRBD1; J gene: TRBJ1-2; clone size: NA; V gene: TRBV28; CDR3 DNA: TGTGCCAGCAGTTTAAGGGGGCGCGACTATGGCTACACCTTC; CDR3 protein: CASSLRGRDYGYTF
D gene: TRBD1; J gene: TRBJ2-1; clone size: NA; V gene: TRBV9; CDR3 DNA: TGTGCCAGCAGCAGCAGGACAGGCGGCACAATTGAGCAGTTCTTC; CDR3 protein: CASSSRTGGTIEQFF
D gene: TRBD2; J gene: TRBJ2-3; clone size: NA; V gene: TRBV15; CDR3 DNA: TGTGCCACCAGCAGAGATCCAAGCGGGAAGACAGATACGCAGTATTTT; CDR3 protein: CATSRDPSGKTDTQYF
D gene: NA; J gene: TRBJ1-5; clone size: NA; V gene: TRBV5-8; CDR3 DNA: TGTGCCAGCAGCTTTTACGGCCAGGGGAAAAATAGCAATCAGCCCCAGCATTTT; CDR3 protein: CASSFYGQGKNSNQPQHF
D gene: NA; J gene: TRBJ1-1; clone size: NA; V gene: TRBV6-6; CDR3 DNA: TGTGCCAGCAGTTACAGGGGGTGGACTGAAGCTTTCTTT; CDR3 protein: CASSYRGWTEAFF
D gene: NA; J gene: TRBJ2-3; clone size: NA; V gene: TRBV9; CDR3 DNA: TGTGCCAGCAGCGTAGAGATTGGCTTAGCTGCCACGCAGTATTTT; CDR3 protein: CASSVEIGLAATQYF